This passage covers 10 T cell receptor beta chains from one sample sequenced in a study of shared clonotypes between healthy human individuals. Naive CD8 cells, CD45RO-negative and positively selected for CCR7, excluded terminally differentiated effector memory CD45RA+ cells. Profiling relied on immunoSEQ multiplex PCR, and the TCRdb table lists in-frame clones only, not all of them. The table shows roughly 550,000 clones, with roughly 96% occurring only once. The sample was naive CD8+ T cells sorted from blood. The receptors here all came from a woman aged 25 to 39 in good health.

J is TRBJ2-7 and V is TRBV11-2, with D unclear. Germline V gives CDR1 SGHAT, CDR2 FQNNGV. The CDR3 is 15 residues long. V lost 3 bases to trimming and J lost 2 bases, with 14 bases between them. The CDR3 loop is CASSFGRESPYEQYF. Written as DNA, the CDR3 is TGTGCCAGCAGCTTCGGAAGGGAAAGCCCCTACGAGCAGTACTTC.

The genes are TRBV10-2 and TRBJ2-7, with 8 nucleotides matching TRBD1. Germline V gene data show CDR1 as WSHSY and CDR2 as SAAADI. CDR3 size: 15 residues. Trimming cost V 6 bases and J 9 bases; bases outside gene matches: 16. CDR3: CASRPEDRAPEGQYF. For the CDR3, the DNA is TGCGCCAGCAGACCCGAGGACAGGGCCCCTGAAGGGCAGTACTTC.

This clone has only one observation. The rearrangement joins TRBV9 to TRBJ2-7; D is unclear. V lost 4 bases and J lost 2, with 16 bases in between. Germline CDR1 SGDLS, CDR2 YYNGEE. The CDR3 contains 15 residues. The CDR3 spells CASSQAPSRTYEQYF. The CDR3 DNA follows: TGTGCCAGCAGCCAAGCCCCTTCTAGAACCTACGAGCAGTACTTC.

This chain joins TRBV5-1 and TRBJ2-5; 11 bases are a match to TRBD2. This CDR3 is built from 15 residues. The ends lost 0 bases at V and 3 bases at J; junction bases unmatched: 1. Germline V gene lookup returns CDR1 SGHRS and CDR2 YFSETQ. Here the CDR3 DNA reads TGCGCCAGCAGCTTGGAGACTAGCGGGGAAGAGACCCAGTACTTC. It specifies CASSLETSGEETQYF. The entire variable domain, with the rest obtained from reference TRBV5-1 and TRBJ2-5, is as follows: KAGVTQTPRYLIKTRGQQVTLSCSPISGHRSVSWYQQTPGQGLQFLFEYFSETQRNKGNFPGRFSGRQFSNSRSEMNVSTLELGDSALYLCASSLETSGEETQYFGPGTRLLVL.

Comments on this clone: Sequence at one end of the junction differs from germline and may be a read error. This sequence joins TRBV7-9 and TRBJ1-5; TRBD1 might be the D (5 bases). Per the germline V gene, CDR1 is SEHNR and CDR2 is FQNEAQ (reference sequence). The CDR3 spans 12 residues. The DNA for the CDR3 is TGTGCCAGCAGCTTAGGGGCTGGGACTGTTGACTTT. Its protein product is CASSLGAGTVDF.

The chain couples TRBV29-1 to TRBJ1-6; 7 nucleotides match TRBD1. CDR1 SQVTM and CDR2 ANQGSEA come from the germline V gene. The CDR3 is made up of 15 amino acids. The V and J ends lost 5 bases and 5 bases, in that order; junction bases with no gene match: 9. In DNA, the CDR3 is TGCAGCGTTTCGACAGGGTCGGAGGATAATTCACCCCTCCACTTT. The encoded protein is CSVSTGSEDNSPLHF.

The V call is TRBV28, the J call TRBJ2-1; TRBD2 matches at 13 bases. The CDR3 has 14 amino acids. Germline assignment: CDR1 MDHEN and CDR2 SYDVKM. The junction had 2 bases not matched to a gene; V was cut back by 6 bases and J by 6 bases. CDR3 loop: CASRWTSGSNEQFF. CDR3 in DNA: TGTGCCAGCAGGTGGACTAGCGGGAGCAATGAGCAGTTCTTC.

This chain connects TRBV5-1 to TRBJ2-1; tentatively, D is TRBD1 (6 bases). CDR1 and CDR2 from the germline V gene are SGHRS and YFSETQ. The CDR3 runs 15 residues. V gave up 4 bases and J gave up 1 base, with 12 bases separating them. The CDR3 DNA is TGCGCCAGCAGCACCAGGGGTAGTTCCTACAATGAGCAGTTCTTC. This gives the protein CASSTRGSSYNEQFF.

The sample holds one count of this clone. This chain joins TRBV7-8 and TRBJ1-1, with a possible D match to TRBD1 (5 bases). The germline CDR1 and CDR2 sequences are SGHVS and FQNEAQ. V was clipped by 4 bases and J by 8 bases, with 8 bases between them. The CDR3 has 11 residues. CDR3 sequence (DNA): TGTGCCAGCAGCTACCAGGGAGAAGCTTTCTTT. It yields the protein CASSYQGEAFF.

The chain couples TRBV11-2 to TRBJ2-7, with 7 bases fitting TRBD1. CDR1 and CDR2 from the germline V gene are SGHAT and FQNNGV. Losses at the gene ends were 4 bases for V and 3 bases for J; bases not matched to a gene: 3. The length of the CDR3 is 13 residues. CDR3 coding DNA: TGTGCCAGCAGCTGGACAGGTGACTACGAGCAGTACTTC. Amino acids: CASSWTGDYEQYF.